This T cell receptor beta chain was captured by sequencing in a study of T-cell memory formation after mild COVID-19. General study points: SARS-CoV-2 specificity of second-wave clones peaking day 37 was unconfirmed.

A remark on this clonotype: Its antigen remains unidentified.

TCRdb processed the 5' RACE reads anew with MiXCR; each CDR3 protein has one entry. The profile shows roughly 280,000 distinct CDR3 sequences, around 15% of them singletons. Source material: PBMCs or a T cell subset sorted from them (not recorded which). The receptor's source is a young man who had mild COVID-19 (a few samples of this study predate the infection). Cell type and time point are not known.

This chain's CDR3 is CASPREGSGANVLTF. CDR3 DNA: TGTGCCAGCCCCCGGGAAGGGTCTGGGGCCAACGTCCTGACTTTC. The chain uses TRBV6-1 and TRBJ2-6, with D possibly being TRBD2 (5 bases). The germline V gene has CDR1 MNHNS and CDR2 SASEGT. This CDR3 contains 15 residues. The V end was cut by 8 bases, the J end by 1 base, with 12 bases between.